This T cell receptor (beta chain) was documented in a study of cytomegalovirus exposure and HLA in healthy donors. Study-level points and caveats: Most likely, a cluster of highly shared sequence variants arose as a sequencing artifact. The study listed under 200 cytomegalovirus-associated TCR beta chains. Later findings reportedly placed an Asian-associated ancestry cluster below the approximately 670-donor mean for N-insertions.

Trimming took off 0 bases at V and 4 bases at J, with 15 bases between the two ends. Germline CDR1 and CDR2: SGHVS and FQNEAQ. The CDR3 loop spans 17 amino acids. It was healthy bone marrow donors who served as donors. This clone occurred a few times. Its antigen is as yet unknown. The primer mix had 60 Vbeta and 13 Jbeta primers. The repertoire was sequenced with immunoSEQ multiplex PCR; TCRdb's copy has only in-frame clones and lacks some. The sample contains some 180,000 clones, 76% of which appear only once. This sequence originates from a man aged 18 to 30 in good health and CMV-seronegative. The sample consisted of PBMCs. This sequence joins TRBV7-8 and TRBJ1-4, with D possibly matching TRBD1 (6 bases). The CDR3 nucleotides are TGTGCCAGCAGCTTAGCCCCCGAGGGGGGGGATAATGAAAAACTGTTTTTT. It encodes CASSLAPEGGDNEKLFF.